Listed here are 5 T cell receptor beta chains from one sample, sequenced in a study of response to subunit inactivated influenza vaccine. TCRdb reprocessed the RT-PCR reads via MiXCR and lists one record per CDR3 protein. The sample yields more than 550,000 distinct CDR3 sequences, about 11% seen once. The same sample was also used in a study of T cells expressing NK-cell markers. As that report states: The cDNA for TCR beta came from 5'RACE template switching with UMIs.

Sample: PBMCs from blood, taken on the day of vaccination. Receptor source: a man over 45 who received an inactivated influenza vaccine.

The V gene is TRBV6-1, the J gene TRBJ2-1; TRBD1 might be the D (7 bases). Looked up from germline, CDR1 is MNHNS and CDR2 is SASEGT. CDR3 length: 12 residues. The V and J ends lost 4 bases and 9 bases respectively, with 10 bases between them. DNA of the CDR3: TGTGCCAGCAGTGTCCAGGGGGGTGAGCAGTTCTTC. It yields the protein CASSVQGGEQFF.

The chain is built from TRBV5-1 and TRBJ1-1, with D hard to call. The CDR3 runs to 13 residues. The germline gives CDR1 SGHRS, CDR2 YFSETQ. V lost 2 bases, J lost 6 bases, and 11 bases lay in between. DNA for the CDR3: TGCGCCAGCAGCTTAGGTTTACATCCTGAAGCTTTCTTT. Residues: CASSLGLHPEAFF.

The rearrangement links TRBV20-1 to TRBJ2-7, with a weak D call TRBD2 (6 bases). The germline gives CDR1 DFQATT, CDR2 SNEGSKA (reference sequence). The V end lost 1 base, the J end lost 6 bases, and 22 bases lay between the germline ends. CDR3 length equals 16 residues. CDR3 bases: TGCAGTGCTAGAGGCCGCGGTGGGGGGTTGTTGGGCGAGCAGTACTTC. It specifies CSARGRGGGLLGEQYF.

The CDR3 DNA follows: TGTGCCAGCAGGGGTAGCGGGGGGCTCATTCAAGAGACCCAGTACTTC. It translates to CASRGSGGLIQETQYF. V is TRBV6-1 and J is TRBJ2-5; 10 positions match TRBD2. Germline loops: CDR1 MNHNS, CDR2 SASEGT. The CDR3 loop spans 16 amino acids. The V segment lost 6 bases and the J segment 2 bases; nucleotides outside the gene matches: 9.

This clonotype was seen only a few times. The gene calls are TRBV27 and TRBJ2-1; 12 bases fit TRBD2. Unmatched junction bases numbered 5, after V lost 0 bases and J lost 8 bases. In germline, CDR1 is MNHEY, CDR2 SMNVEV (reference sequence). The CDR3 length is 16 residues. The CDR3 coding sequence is TGTGCCAGCAGTTTATCGAGACTAGCGGGAGTTTATGAGCAGTTCTTC. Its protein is CASSLSRLAGVYEQFF.